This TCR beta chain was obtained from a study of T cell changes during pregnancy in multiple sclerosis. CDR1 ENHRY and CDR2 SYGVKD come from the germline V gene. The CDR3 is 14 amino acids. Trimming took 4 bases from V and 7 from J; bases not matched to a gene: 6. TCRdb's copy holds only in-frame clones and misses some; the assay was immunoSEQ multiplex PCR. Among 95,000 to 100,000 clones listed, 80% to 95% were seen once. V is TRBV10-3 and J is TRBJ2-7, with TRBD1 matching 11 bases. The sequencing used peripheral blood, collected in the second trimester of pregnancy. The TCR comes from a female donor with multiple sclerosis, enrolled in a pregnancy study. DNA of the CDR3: TGTGCCATCAGTGCCGGGACAGGGGGTGATGAGCAGTACTTC. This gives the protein CAISAGTGGDEQYF.